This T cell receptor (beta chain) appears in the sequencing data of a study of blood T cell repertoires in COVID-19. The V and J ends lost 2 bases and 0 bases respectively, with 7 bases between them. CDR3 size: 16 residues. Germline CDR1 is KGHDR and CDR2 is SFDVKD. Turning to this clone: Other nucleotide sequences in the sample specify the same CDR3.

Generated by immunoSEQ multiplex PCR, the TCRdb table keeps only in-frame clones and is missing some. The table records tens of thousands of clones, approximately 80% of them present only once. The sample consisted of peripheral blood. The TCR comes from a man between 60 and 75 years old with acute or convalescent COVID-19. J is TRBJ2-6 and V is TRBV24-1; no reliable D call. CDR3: CATSDYESSGANVLTF. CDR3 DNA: TGTGCCACCAGTGATTATGAGAGCTCTGGGGCCAACGTCCTGACTTTC.